This entry concerns a single T cell receptor beta chain. Libraries were prepared by immunoSEQ multiplex PCR; TCRdb keeps only in-frame clonotypes and omits some of them. The data show hundreds of thousands of clones, around 73% seen once. The data derive from a study of shared clonotypes between healthy human individuals. The source of this sequence is a woman in her thirties in good health. Material for sequencing was memory CD4+ T cells sorted from blood. The subset denotes: CD45RA-negative fraction.

CDR3 loop: CASSLGLEQYF. The CDR3 bases are TGTGCCAGCAGCTTAGGGCTTGAGCAGTACTTC. The V gene is TRBV11-2, the J gene TRBJ2-7; unclear D gene. V lost 1 base and J lost 7, with 5 bases in between. The CDR3 has 11 amino acids. Germline-derived CDR1 and CDR2 are SGHAT and FQNNGV.